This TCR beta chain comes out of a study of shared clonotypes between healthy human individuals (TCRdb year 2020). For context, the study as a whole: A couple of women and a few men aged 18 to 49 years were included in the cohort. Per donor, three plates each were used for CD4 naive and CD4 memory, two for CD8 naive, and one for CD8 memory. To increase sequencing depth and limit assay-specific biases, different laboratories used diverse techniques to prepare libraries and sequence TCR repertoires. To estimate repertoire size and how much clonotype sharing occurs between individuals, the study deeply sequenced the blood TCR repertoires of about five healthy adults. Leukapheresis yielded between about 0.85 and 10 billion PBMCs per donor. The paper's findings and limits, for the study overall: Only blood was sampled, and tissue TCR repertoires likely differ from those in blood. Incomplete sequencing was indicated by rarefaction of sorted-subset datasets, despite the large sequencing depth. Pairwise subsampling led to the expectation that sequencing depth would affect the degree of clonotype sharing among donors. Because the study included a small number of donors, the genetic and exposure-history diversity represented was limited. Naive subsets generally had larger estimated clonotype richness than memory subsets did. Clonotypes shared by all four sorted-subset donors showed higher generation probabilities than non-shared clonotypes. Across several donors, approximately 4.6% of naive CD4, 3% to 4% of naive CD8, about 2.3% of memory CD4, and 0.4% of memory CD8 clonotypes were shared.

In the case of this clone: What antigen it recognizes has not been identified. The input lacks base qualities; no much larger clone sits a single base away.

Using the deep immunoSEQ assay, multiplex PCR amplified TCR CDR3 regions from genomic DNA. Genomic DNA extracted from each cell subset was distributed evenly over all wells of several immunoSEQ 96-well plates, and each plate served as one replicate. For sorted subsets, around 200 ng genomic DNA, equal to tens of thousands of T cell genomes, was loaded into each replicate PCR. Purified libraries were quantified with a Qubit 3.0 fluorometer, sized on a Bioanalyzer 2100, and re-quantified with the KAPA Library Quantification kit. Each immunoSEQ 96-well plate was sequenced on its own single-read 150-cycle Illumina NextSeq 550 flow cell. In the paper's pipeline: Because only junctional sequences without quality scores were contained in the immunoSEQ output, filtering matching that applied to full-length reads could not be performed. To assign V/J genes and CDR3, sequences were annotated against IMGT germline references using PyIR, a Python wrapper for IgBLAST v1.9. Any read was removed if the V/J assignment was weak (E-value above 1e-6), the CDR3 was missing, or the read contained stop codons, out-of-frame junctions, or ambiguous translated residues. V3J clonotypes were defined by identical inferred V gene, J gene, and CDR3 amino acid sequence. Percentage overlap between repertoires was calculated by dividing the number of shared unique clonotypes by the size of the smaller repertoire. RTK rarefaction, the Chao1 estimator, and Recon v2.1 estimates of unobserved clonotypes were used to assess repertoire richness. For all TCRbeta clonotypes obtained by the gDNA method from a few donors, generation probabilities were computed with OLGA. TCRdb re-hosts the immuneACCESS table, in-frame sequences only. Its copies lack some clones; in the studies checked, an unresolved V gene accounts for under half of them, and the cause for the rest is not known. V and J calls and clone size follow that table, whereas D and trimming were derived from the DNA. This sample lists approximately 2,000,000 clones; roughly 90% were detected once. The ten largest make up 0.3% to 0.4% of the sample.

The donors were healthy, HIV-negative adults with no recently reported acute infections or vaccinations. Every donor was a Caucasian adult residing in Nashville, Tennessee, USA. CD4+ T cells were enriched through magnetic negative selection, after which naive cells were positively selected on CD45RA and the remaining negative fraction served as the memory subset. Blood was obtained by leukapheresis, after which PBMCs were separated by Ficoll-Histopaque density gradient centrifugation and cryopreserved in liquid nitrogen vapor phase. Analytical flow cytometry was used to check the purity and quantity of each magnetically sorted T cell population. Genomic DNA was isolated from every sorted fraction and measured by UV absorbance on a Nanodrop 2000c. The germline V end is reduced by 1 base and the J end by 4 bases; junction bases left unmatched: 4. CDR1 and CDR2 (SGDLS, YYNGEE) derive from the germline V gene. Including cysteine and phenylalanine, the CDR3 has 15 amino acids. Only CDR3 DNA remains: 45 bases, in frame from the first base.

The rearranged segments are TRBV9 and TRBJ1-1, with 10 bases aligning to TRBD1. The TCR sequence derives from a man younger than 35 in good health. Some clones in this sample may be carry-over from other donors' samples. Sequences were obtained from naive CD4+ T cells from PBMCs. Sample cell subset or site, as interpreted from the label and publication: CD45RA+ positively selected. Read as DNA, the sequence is TGTGCCAGCAGCGTATCGGGACAGGGGTTCACTGAAGCTTTCTTT. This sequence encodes CASSVSGQGFTEAFF. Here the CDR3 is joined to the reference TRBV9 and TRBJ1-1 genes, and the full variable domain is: DSGVTQTPKHLITATGQRVTLRCSPRSGDLSVYWYQQSLDQGLQFLIQYYNGEERAKGNILERFSAQQFPDLHSELNLSSLELGDSALYFCASSVSGQGFTEAFFGQGTRLTVV.